The 21 T cell receptor beta chains listed next were all sequenced from one sample in a study of blood T cells in healthy people across ages. Using a J-beta primer mix together with a sample-barcoded 5' primer, a second PCR was run for roughly 7 to 12 cycles. TCRdb re-derived calls from the 5' RACE reads in MiXCR, one entry per CDR3 protein. The sample consists of around 1,900,000 distinct CDR3 sequences, around 42% of them appearing once. Material: blood. The receptors here all came from a human donor in good health.

Only a few counts were recorded for this clonotype. The gene calls are TRBV7-2 and TRBJ1-5; 9 bases map to TRBD1. Germline CDR1 reads SGHTA; CDR2 reads FQGNSA. This CDR3 contains 16 residues. The V segment lost 5 bases and the J segment 2 bases; nucleotides outside the gene matches: 7. The CDR3 DNA reads TGTGCCAGCAGCCCCGCGGACAGGGGAGGCAATCAGCCCCAGCATTTT. Protein: CASSPADRGGNQPQHF.

This clonotype was counted only a few times. This chain uses TRBV7-2 with TRBJ1-2, with D unresolved. V was shortened by 3 bases and J by 1 base, with 6 bases between the two germline ends. In germline, CDR1 is SGHTA, CDR2 FQGNSA. The CDR3 extends over 13 amino acids. The CDR3 loop is CASSLPFNYGYTF. The CDR3 DNA reads TGTGCCAGCAGCTTGCCCTTTAACTATGGCTACACCTTC.

V and J are TRBV7-2 and TRBJ2-4; D uncertain. Looked up from germline, CDR1 is SGHTA and CDR2 is FQGNSA. CDR3 length: 16 amino acids. The V end lost 3 bases, the J end lost 3 bases, and 15 bases lay between the germline ends. CDR3 nucleotides: TGTGCCAGCAGCTTGGGCAACAGATTAGTCAAAAACATTCAGTACTTC. This gives the protein CASSLGNRLVKNIQYF. The variable domain in full, with the rest retrieved from reference TRBV7-2 and TRBJ2-4, is GAGVSQSPSNKVTEKGKDVELRCDPISGHTALYWYRQSLGQGLEFLIYFQGNSAPDKSGLPSDRFSAERTGGSVSTLTIQRTQQEDSAVYLCASSLGNRLVKNIQYFGAGTRLSVL.

This clonotype showed up just once. The chain couples TRBV30 to TRBJ2-1, with 10 bases lining up with TRBD2. The J call may not be correct, given that the DNA end is closer to TRBJ2-7. The CDR3 sequence is 12 residues long. Per germline, CDR1 GTSNPN and CDR2 SVGIG (reference sequence). CDR3 bases: TGTGCCTGGACTAGCGGGGGTATTGAGCAGTACTTC. Encoded protein: CAWTSGGIEQYF.

This clonotype was detected only a few times. The chain has TRBV6-1 and TRBJ1-2; TRBD1 matches 9 bases. This CDR3 has 13 residues. Germline V gene lookup returns CDR1 MNHNS and CDR2 SASEGT. V trimming: 8 bases; J trimming: 4 bases; junction bases outside the gene matches: 5. CDR3: CASLGQGVYGYTF. DNA for the CDR3: TGTGCCAGCCTGGGACAGGGAGTCTATGGCTACACCTTC.

V is TRBV15 and J is TRBJ2-6, with 9 bases fitting TRBD1. Trimming cost V 2 bases and J 1 base; bases outside gene matches: 9. The CDR3 totals 19 residues. CDR1 LNHNV and CDR2 YYDKDF come from the germline V gene (reference sequence). The CDR3 DNA sequence: TGTGCCACCAGCAGATCCCGACAGGGGGTGTCATCTGGGGCCAACGTCCTGACTTTC. Amino acid sequence: CATSRSRQGVSSGANVLTF. The full variable domain, rest sourced from reference TRBV15 and TRBJ2-6, is DAMVIQNPRYQVTQFGKPVTLSCSQTLNHNVMYWYQQKSSQAPKLLFHYYDKDFNNEADTPDNFQSRRPNTSFCFLDIRSPGLGDTAMYLCATSRSRQGVSSGANVLTFGAGSRLTVL.

The rearrangement links TRBV28 to TRBJ1-4; 10 positions agree with TRBD1. The germline V gene has CDR1 MDHEN and CDR2 SYDVKM. This CDR3 is 18 amino acids long. Trimming took 0 bases from V and 8 from J; bases not matched to a gene: 12. The CDR3 sequence is CASSLWRQGARGNEKLFF. CDR3 nucleotides: TGTGCCAGCAGTTTATGGAGACAGGGGGCAAGGGGTAACGAAAAACTGTTTTTT.

This clonotype was detected a few times. V and J are TRBV7-8 and TRBJ2-1, with D uncertain. CDR3 length equals 11 residues. Germline lookup yields CDR1 SGHVS and CDR2 FQNEAQ. The germline V and J ends were trimmed by 8 bases and 10 bases, with 12 bases remaining between them. CDR3 DNA: TGTGCCAGCCGAAATGGGGTCGAGCAGTTCTTC. Translating gives CASRNGVEQFF.

The chain has TRBV7-2 and TRBJ2-4, with D perhaps matching TRBD2 (5 bases). The CDR3 is made up of 13 amino acids. Trimming removed 4 bases at V and 13 bases at J, with 17 bases between. From germline, CDR1 is SGHTA and CDR2 FQGNSA. CDR3 sequence (DNA): TGTGCCAGCAGCTCCCAACCGGACTCGTTCCAGTACTTC. Protein sequence: CASSSQPDSFQYF.

The rearrangement uses TRBV5-1 and TRBJ2-5; TRBD1 matches at 9 bases. This CDR3 has 15 residues. Germline V gene lookup returns CDR1 SGHRS and CDR2 YFSETQ. V shed 3 bases and J 2 bases; nucleotides not matched to a gene: 5. The CDR3 spells CASSWDRAFQETQYF. The CDR3 nucleotides are TGCGCCAGCAGCTGGGACAGGGCCTTTCAAGAGACCCAGTACTTC.

This clonotype has just a few counts. This chain joins TRBV5-5 and TRBJ2-7; D not certain. V was trimmed by 1 base and J by 6 bases, leaving 5 bases between them. Germline V gene sequence: CDR1 SGHKS, CDR2 YYEKEE (reference sequence). The CDR3 length is 11 residues. DNA of the CDR3: TGTGCCAGCAGCTTGTGGGTCGAGCAGTACTTC. This gives the protein CASSLWVEQYF.

The sample holds a few counts of this clonotype. The CDR3 nucleotides read TGCAGCGTTGTTGAGTCCCTTTCCGAGCAGTACTTC. Residues: CSVVESLSEQYF. The rearrangement links TRBV29-1 to TRBJ2-7; D is unresolved. Deletions cut 4 bases from V and 6 bases from J, with 13 bases between. This CDR3 has 12 residues. Germline assignment: CDR1 SQVTM and CDR2 ANQGSEA.

In its sample, this clonotype was seen a few times. V gene TRBV10-3 combines with J gene TRBJ1-2; the D is unclear. Between the trimmed V and J ends, which lost 9 bases and 2 bases, there was a span of 10 bases. There are 12 residues in the CDR3. Germline lookup yields CDR1 ENHRY and CDR2 SYGVKD. The CDR3, as DNA: TGTGCCATACATGTGCAGAACTATGGCTACACCTTC. Its protein is CAIHVQNYGYTF.

This chain uses TRBV6-2 or TRBV6-3 with TRBJ2-5; 12 nucleotides match TRBD2. CDR1 is MNHEY and CDR2 is SVGEGT in the germline V gene. V was clipped by 2 bases and J by 6 bases; unmatched bases: 7. This CDR3 region has 16 residues. CDR3 DNA sequence: TGTGCCAGCAGTTACCTTAACGGACTAGCGGGGAAGACCCAGTACTTC. It codes for CASSYLNGLAGKTQYF.

Remarks on this clonotype: With a much larger clone just one base away, this may be a read error. The V gene is TRBV20-1, the J gene TRBJ2-7, with TRBD2 matching 7 bases. Germline-derived CDR1 and CDR2 are DFQATT and SNEGSKA (reference sequence). The CDR3 has 13 amino acids. CDR3 in amino acids: CSARGDWDYEEYF. In DNA form, the CDR3 reads TGCAGTGCTAGAGGGGACTGGGACTACGAGGAGTACTTC.

In this sample, this clonotype turned up a few times. The chain couples TRBV5-1 to TRBJ2-1, with 12 bases lining up with TRBD2. Per germline, CDR1 SGHRS and CDR2 YFSETQ. V was pared by 4 bases and J by 10 bases, with 15 bases of the junction left unmatched. The CDR3 is 17 residues long. This CDR3 reads CASSGLGLAGGPSEQFF. CDR3 DNA sequence: TGCGCCAGCAGCGGACTAGGGCTAGCGGGGGGGCCCAGCGAGCAGTTCTTC. Complete variable domain (other parts from reference TRBV5-1 and TRBJ2-1): KAGVTQTPRYLIKTRGQQVTLSCSPISGHRSVSWYQQTPGQGLQFLFEYFSETQRNKGNFPGRFSGRQFSNSRSEMNVSTLELGDSALYLCASSGLGLAGGPSEQFFGPGTRLTVL.

This clonotype was counted a single time. The J gene is TRBJ2-3, the V gene TRBV7-2; 11 positions match TRBD2. The germline V gene encodes CDR1 SGHTA and CDR2 FQGNSA. There are 15 residues in the CDR3. The junction had 7 bases not matched to a gene; V was cut back by 5 bases and J by 6 bases. The DNA for the CDR3 is TGTGCCAGCAGCCCGCCGACTAGCGGGGTGGATACGCAGTATTTT. Residues: CASSPPTSGVDTQYF.

The chain combines TRBV4-2 with TRBJ1-1; 9 bases match TRBD1. Germline V gene lookup returns CDR1 LGHNA and CDR2 YNFKEQ. After removal of 3 bases from V and 1 base from J, the junction contained 6 bases not matched to a gene. The CDR3 runs to 16 residues. The chain's CDR3 is CASSQWTGASNTEAFF. The CDR3 region has the DNA TGTGCCAGCAGCCAGTGGACAGGGGCCTCGAACACTGAAGCTTTCTTT.

This clonotype was counted many times. J is TRBJ2-3 and V is TRBV7-9; TRBD1 matches at 8 bases. Germline V lookup: CDR1 SEHNR, CDR2 FQNEAQ (reference sequence). The CDR3 is made up of 14 amino acids. Trimming cost V 4 bases and J 5 bases; bases outside gene matches: 5. DNA for the CDR3: TGTGCCAGCAGCTCCGGACAGGGTGGAGATACGCAGTATTTT. Its protein is CASSSGQGGDTQYF.

The rearrangement joins TRBV20-1 to TRBJ1-5; D not resolved. Germline-derived CDR1 and CDR2 are DFQATT and SNEGSKA (reference sequence). V gave up 3 bases and J gave up 5 bases, with 8 bases separating them. The length of the CDR3 is 12 residues. Here the CDR3 reads CSARRADQPQHF. The CDR3 region has the DNA TGCAGTGCTAGGAGGGCGGATCAGCCCCAGCATTTT.

This clonotype was counted between two and nine times. This chain connects TRBV6-1 to TRBJ2-1; D is undetermined. CDR3 length: 13 amino acids. V was shortened by 7 bases and J by 0 bases, with 7 bases between the two germline ends. From germline, CDR1 is MNHNS and CDR2 SASEGT. CDR3 sequence reads: CASIRGSYNEQFF. The CDR3 bases are TGTGCCAGCATCCGTGGCTCCTACAATGAGCAGTTCTTC.